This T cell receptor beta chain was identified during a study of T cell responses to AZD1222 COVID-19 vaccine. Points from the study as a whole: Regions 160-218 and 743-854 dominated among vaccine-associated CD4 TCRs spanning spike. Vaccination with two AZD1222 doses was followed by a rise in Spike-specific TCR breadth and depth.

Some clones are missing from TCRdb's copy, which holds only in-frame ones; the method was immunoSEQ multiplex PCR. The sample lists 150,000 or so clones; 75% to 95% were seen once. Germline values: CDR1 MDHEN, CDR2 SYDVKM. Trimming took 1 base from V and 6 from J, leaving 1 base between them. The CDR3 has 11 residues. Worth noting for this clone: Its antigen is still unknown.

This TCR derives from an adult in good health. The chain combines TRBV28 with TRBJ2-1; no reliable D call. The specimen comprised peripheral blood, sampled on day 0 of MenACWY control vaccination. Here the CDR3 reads CASSLSNEQFF. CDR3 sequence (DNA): TGTGCCAGCAGTTTATCCAATGAGCAGTTCTTC.